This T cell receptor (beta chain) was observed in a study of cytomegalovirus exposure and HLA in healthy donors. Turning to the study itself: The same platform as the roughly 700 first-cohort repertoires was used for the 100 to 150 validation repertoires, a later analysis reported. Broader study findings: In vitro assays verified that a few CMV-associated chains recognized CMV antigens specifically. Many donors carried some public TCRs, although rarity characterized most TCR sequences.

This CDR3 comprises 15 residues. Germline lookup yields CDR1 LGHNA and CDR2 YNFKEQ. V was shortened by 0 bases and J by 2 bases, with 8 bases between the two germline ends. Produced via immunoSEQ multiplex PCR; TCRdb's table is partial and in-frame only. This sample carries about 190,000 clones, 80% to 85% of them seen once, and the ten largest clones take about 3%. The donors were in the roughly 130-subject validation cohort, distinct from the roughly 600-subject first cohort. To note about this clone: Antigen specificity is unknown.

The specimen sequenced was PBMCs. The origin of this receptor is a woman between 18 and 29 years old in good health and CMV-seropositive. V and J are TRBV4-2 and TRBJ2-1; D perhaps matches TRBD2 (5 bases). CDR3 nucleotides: TGTGCCAGCAGCCAAGAAGAGGGTACCTACAATGAGCAGTTCTTC. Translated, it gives CASSQEEGTYNEQFF.